This T cell receptor beta chain was found in a study of cytomegalovirus exposure and HLA in healthy donors (dated by TCRdb to between 2016 and 2019). The study in broad terms: An earlier analysis of some 620 of the donors reported 276 Gb of sequence data and 95 million to 140 million unique TCR beta sequences obtained from 180 million or so T cells. The aim of the study was to test whether cataloging public T cell receptors could identify signatures of past pathogen exposure. Roughly 300 gigabases of sequencing data and approximately 84 million unique TCR sequences were included in an early release covering roughly 600 HLA-typed donors. To predict cytomegalovirus infection status, the study brought together high-throughput TCR immunosequencing, statistical association of individual TCRs with disease status, and machine learning. Donor age, sex, ethnicity and CMV serostatus were collected together with the repertoire data. Every discovery cohort repertoire had been produced on one sequencing platform. The study used immunosequencing to profile the T cell repertoires of about 670 subjects and linked those repertoires to cytomegalovirus serostatus. In an earlier analysis of several hundred of the donors, high-throughput TCR beta sequencing was used to judge whether each TCR beta V gene segment behaved as functional or pseudogenic. In a later analysis, previously published TCR beta repertoires from several hundred donors were re-analyzed and high-resolution HLA genotyping was added so that TCR occurrence patterns could be studied. Several DR-DQ haplotypes were treated as single units for association and clustering because of strong linkage in the cohort. HLA typing covered class I and class II loci at four-digit resolution. Of the approximately 400 genotyped donors, roughly 85% fell in the genetic ancestry cluster associated with self-reported Caucasian donors. A later genetic analysis used genome-wide SNP genotypes for about 65% of the roughly 700 donors, treating that subset as a discovery cohort. The number of donors typed differed by locus, with 629-630 for A, B, C, DRB1 and DQB1, around 500 for DQA1, over 600 for DPA1, and about 450 for DPB1. Among under 450 genotyped donors of the cohort, an average of around 240,000 unique TCR beta nucleotide sequences were sequenced per donor, around 20% of them non-productive. In addition to the first cohort of 500 to 850 subjects, a separate validation cohort of 120 different subjects was used. The later analysis used no new phenotypic data to find candidate immune exposures, relying instead on TCR beta sequences and their occurrence across donors. Overall study outcomes, separate from this receptor: The study listed over 150 TCR beta chains as associated with cytomegalovirus. While some public TCRs were present in many individuals, most TCR sequences turned up only very rarely across donors. The classifier was reported to diagnose cytomegalovirus status with high specificity and sensitivity in both the original and validation cohorts. Only TCR beta chains were sequenced in this cohort, and the absence of alpha or paired-chain data limited detectable features. Compared with the 666-donor mean, donors in an Asian-associated ancestry cluster had fewer N-insertions in productive TCRs, according to a later genetic analysis. In a later analysis, HLA-associated TCR beta chains were found to be more clonally expanded and to have lower generation probabilities than equally common non-associated chains. The 87-base-pair reads could not distinguish some IMGT-functional V segments, including TRBV6-2 and TRBV6-3, so those segments were excluded. Correlated functional status among segregating V segments might reflect linkage disequilibrium, but an unknown experimental factor could not be ruled out. Most CMV-associated TCR beta chains appeared to be HLA-restricted in a later analysis, and the HLA associations seemed to be driven largely by CMV exposure. A later analysis reported that several top co-occurrence clusters appeared linked to parvovirus B19, influenza, CMV and Epstein-Barr virus. In a later analysis, TCR association rates were found to vary across HLA loci, with the most associated TCRs seen for DRB1 alleles and the fewest for HLA-C alleles. The only immune exposure information available for the cohort was CMV serostatus. The sequencing pipeline was judged likely to have produced a cluster of highly shared sequence variants as a technical artifact. A further reported finding was that TCR beta sequences accurately predicted the HLA-A and HLA-B alleles for most subjects in the first cohort. Because HLA typing was unavailable for some donors at each locus, only the typed subset was used in association tests. In an earlier analysis of some 500 of the donors, most TCR beta V segments were observed in productive rearrangements about 87% or about 30% of the time, broadly matching IMGT annotations. Presence/absence analyses assumed roughly uniform sequencing depth across donors, an assumption that may not hold. Specific HLA alleles were associated with roughly 17,000 TCR beta sequences at a false discovery rate of 0.05 in a later analysis. Because counts were too low, some 17 rarely observed V segments, including chromosome 9 orphons, were left out of the earlier analysis of roughly 600 of the donors. The authors suggested that the approach could potentially be extended to other disease states and immunological phenotypes. An association between a missense DCLRE1C variant and V-gene and J-gene trimming of TCR beta chains was found in a later genetic analysis and replicated in an independent cohort. When HLA alleles, especially DR and DQ, strongly co-occurred, TCR associations were difficult to assign to individual alleles. A few of the identified cytomegalovirus-associated TCR beta chains were confirmed in vitro to be specific for cytomegalovirus antigens.

About this clone itself: The specificity of this receptor is unknown. The junction departs from germline at one end; a sequencing error may be responsible.

Libraries were built with the immunoSEQ multiplex PCR assay. For the multiplex PCR, a mixture combining 60 forward primers for TCR Vbeta segments and 13 reverse primers for TCR Jbeta segments was used. The CDR3 region of rearranged TCR beta genes was amplified from genomic DNA by a multiplex PCR assay. The Illumina HiSeq System was used to sequence the amplified TCR beta libraries as 87-base-pair reads. The source study handled its data this way. A later analysis counted tens of millions of unique TCR beta chains across the roughly 700 repertoires, and some 11 million of these chains were shared by at least two donors. To remove PCR and sequencing errors, raw reads were error-corrected and collapsed into unique sequences using a nearest-neighbor algorithm that merged closely related sequences. V, D and J gene segments were assigned by aligning CDR3 sequences to IMGT reference sequences. For a sequence to be retained, at least a six-nucleotide match to both a V gene segment and a J gene segment was required. Rearrangements were called productive when the CDR3 lacked stop codons and stayed in frame with V and J; all others were non-productive. Following IMGT convention, CDR3 was defined as the stretch from the second conserved V-encoded cysteine up to the conserved J-encoded phenylalanine. The earlier analysis of about 640 of the donors excluded any sequence lacking an unambiguous match to a single V gene segment. An earlier analysis of approximately 590 of the donors called V segments functional above 56.7% productive rearrangements and segregating when the between-donor standard deviation exceeded 5%. A statistical classification framework was developed to diagnose cytomegalovirus status using the catalog of TCR beta chain sequences. A later analysis assigned V and J genes by comparing TCR nucleotide sequences with IMGT/GENE-DB human TR gene sequences. The TCRdist pipeline was used in a later analysis to assign CDR3 sequences and most-parsimonious VDJ recombination scenarios. In a later analysis, each TCR beta chain was defined by its CDR3 amino acid sequence together with its V-gene family, and reads lacking a unique V-gene family were excluded. In a later analysis, several hundred highly shared, low-generation-probability nucleotide sequences were removed to address suspected cross-contamination and a sequencing artifact. For each public chain, a later analysis derived a clonal expansion index from normalized ranks of inferred template counts within each repertoire. In a later analysis, generation probabilities were computed with a VDJ recombination model fitted to out-of-frame rearrangements, and the resulting probabilities were checked against IGoR. In a later analysis, hypergeometric tests were used to score TCR-TCR, TCR-HLA and TCR-CMV co-occurrence, with a repertoire-size bias correction applied to TCR pairs. False discovery rates were estimated in a later analysis by permuting HLA or CMV assignments 20 times. In a later analysis, co-occurring TCRs were grouped using DBSCAN, with TCRdist sequence similarity added in when clustering inside HLA-allele-positive subsets. Repertoires with fewer than 30,000 or more than 120,000 public chains were left out of co-occurrence clustering, as were five repertoires with anomalous nucleotide sharing. TCRdb's version of the immuneACCESS table is confined to in-frame rearrangements and falls short of the full clone set. An unresolved V gene accounts for under half of the shortfall where checked; the remainder is of unknown origin. The V and J calls and the clone size are those of that table, but D and trimming were determined from the DNA. Across this sample there are about 130,000 clones, with 80% seen only once. 2.2% of the sample lies in the top ten.

The cohort comprised under 700 healthy bone marrow donors. At the time of sampling, every cohort member was nominally healthy, though immune exposures that went unrecorded were likely present. The donor was CMV seronegative and belonged to the group of around 400 seronegative cohort members. A peripheral blood sample was collected from each donor, and TCR beta sequencing was performed on peripheral blood mononuclear cells. The Qiagen DNeasy Blood Extraction Kit was used to extract genomic DNA from the blood cell samples. Including the terminal cysteine and phenylalanine, the CDR3 comprises 12 residues. Solely the CDR3 DNA is kept, with 36 bases framed from the first base. CDR1 and CDR2 were assigned from the germline V gene as SQVTM and ANQGSEA.

The chain joins TRBV29-1 to TRBJ2-3, and possibly TRBD1, on 6 matching bases. This sequence originates from a man aged 25 to 40 in good health and CMV-seronegative. Material: PBMCs. Here is the DNA: TGCGGCGTCCGAGAGGGGGCAGATACGCAGTATTTT. The translation is CGVREGADTQYF.